This T cell receptor (beta chain) was found in a study of control samples from healthy donors and cancer patients. The assay was immunoSEQ multiplex PCR, and TCRdb's table has in-frame clones only and misses some. This table holds about 130,000 clones, around 92% found once. Germline V gene lookup returns CDR1 GTSNPN and CDR2 SVGIG (reference sequence). The length of the CDR3 is 13 residues. Trimming removed 4 bases from V and 10 bases from J, with 19 bases in between. Sequenced material: blood. The chain joins TRBV30 to TRBJ1-1; D is possibly TRBD1 (6 bases). The source is a woman aged 45-65 years in good health. In nucleotides, the CDR3 is TGTGCCTGGACCCTACAGGGACCTGTAGGAGCTTTCTTT. It specifies CAWTLQGPVGAFF.